This TCR beta chain stems from a study of PD-1 blockade in classical Hodgkin lymphoma. A remark on this clone: Antigen unknown.

Some clones are missing from TCRdb's copy, which holds only in-frame ones; the method was immunoSEQ multiplex PCR. The sample lists approximately 44,000 clones, 60% to 85% occurring once. Findings and caveats of the study: When nivolumab was started under 1 year after ASCT, patients were excluded. Baseline diversity was lower in partial responders and progressors than complete responders. TCR diversity in CD4+, not CD8+, cells rose significantly by C4D1.

There was relapse after autologous stem cell transplantation in every patient, and there was variation in brentuximab vedotin exposure. The CDR3 runs 13 residues. The ends were cut back, 2 bases at V and 4 bases at J, with 8 bases in the middle. The germline gives CDR1 MNHEY, CDR2 SMNVEV (reference sequence). The input for sequencing was peripheral blood mononuclear cells (PBMCs), taken at baseline. This TCR derives from a human donor with classical Hodgkin lymphoma. The rearrangement uses TRBV27 and TRBJ1-2; D remains unclear. CDR3 in DNA: TGTGCCAGCAGTTTACAGCAAAGCTATGGCTACACCTTC. Translated: CASSLQQSYGYTF.